The TCR beta chain under discussion was sequenced for a study of T-cell memory formation after mild COVID-19 (TCRdb year 2021). Background on the whole study: TCR sequence clusters from the two donors were found to be largely donor specific. In a couple of donors, T-cell clones that expanded and contracted after mild COVID-19 were followed by sequencing TCRalpha and TCRbeta repertoires longitudinally. The cohort was made up of two young adult volunteers, one female and one male, who were previously healthy. Overall study outcomes, separate from this receptor: Some responding clones were found in pre-infection memory, which suggests that pre-existing cross-reactive memory T cells took part in the SARS-CoV-2 response. Only a couple of mild cases were covered in the study, and larger cohorts including severe cases with pre-infection samples were considered necessary. The second-wave clones that peaked on day 37 were not confirmed to be SARS-CoV-2 specific. Clones contracting from day 15 to 85 had balanced CD4/CD8 phenotypes, while a second wave expanding from day 15 to 37 was biased towards CD4+. Contracting CD4+ clones were located mainly in the CM and EM memory subsets, whereas CD8+ clones were found to be enriched in EMRA.

About this clonotype itself: The clone's antigen remains unknown. No base qualities exist here, and no much larger clone lies one base off it.

Germline trimming amounts to 4 bases on V and 1 base on J, with 16 as the count of junction bases outside the gene matches. Via the germline V gene, CDR1 is SGHRS and CDR2 YFSETQ. Including the terminal cysteine and phenylalanine, the CDR3 comprises 19 residues. Kept here is only the CDR3 DNA, which spans 57 bases and is read in frame from base 1. Ficoll-Paque density gradient centrifugation was the method used to isolate PBMCs. Instrument on record: Illumina NovaSeq 6000. TCRalpha and TCRbeta cDNA libraries were built by 5'RACE with constant-segment primers, adding sample barcodes and unique molecular identifiers. Trizol reagent was used to extract RNA from every sample. Amplification of the libraries took two PCR steps, and the second step added a second sample barcode plus Illumina TruSeq adapters. Sequencing of libraries was performed on an Illumina NovaSeq with 2 x 150 bp paired-end reads. The paper's processing steps were these. Demultiplexing of reads and collapsing into UMI-guided consensus sequences were performed with migec v1.2.7. Using mixcr v2.1.11, UMI consensuses were aligned to TRA and TRB V and J templates and then assembled into clonotypes. A clonotype was counted as expanded or contracted only when both edgeR and NoisET called the clonotype significant, with the noise models trained on biological replicates. edgeR calls used a false discovery rate-adjusted p below 0.01 and a log2 fold-change threshold of 1. As an exploratory analysis of dynamics, PCA with hierarchical clustering was applied to max-normalized trajectories of the 1000 most abundant clonotypes. The CD4 or CD8 phenotype of responding clones was assigned using the separately sequenced CD4+ and CD8+ repertoires. TCRdb itself trimmed the public reads at Q25 with fastp, ran MiXCR and retained productive beta chains. When rows share a CDR3 protein, they turn into one entry using the most common DNA and genes. These V and J calls originate from TCRdb's pipeline instead of the authors' own analysis. The sample table records fewer than 500,000 distinct CDR3 sequences; approximately 23% of these occur just once. Around 12% of the sample lies in the top ten.

The rearrangement combines TRBV5-1 with TRBJ2-5; TRBD2 aligns with 10 central bases. The sequence came from an adult woman who had mild COVID-19 (a few samples of this study predate the infection). The sample titles of this study are shuffled in the database, so cell type and time point are left out; the donor was told from shared clones. Specimen: PBMCs or a T cell subset sorted from them (not recorded which). The CDR3 here reads CASSEVGRRTSGLQETQYF. Here is the DNA: TGCGCCAGCAGCGAAGTTGGTCGGCGGACTAGCGGACTCCAAGAGACCCAGTACTTC.